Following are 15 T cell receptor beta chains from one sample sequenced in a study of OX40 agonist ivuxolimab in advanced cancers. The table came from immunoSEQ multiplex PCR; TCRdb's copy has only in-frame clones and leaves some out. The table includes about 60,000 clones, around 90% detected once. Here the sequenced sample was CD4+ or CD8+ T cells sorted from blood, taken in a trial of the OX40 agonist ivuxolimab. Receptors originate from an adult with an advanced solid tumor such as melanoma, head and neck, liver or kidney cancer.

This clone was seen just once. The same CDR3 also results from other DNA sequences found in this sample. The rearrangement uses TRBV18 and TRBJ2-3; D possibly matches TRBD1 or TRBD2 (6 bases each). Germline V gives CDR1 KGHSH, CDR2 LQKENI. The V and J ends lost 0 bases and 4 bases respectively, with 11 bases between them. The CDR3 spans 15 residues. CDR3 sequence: CASSPPTGGADTQYF. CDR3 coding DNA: TGTGCCAGCTCACCACCAACCGGGGGCGCAGATACGCAGTATTTT.

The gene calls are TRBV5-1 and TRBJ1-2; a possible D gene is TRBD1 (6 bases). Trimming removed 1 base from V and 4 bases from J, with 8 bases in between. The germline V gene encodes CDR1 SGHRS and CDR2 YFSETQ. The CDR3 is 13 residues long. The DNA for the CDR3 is TGCGCCAGCAGCTTGTTAGGGGGCTATGGCTACACCTTC. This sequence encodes CASSLLGGYGYTF.

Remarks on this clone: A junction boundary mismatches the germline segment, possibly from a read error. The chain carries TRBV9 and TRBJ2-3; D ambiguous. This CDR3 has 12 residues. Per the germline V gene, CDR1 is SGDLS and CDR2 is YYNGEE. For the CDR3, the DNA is TGTGCCAGCAGTCTGAACACAGATGCGCAGTATTTT. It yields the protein CASSLNTDAQYF.

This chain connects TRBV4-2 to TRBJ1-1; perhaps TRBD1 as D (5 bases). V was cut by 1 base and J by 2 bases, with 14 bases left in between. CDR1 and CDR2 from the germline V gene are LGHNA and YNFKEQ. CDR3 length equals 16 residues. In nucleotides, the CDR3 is TGTGCCAGCAGCCAAGGTACACAAGGGGCAAACACTGAAGCTTTCTTT. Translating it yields CASSQGTQGANTEAFF.

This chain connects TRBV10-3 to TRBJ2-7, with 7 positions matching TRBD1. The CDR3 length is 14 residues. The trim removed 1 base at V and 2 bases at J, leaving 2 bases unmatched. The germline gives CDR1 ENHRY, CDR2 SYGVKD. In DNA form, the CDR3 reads TGTGCCATCAGTGAGTTAGGACAGGCCTACGAGCAGTACTTC. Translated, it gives CAISELGQAYEQYF.

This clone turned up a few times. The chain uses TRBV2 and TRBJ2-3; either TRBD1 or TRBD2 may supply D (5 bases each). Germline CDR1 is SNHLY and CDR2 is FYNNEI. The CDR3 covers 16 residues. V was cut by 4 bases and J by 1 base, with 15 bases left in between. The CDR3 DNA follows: TGTGCCAGCAGTGGGGGGAGTGTTTTTGGCACAGATACGCAGTATTTT. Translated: CASSGGSVFGTDTQYF.

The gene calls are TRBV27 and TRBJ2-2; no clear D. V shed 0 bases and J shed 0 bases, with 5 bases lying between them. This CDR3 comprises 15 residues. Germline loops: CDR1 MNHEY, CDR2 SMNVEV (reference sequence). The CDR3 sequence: CASSLSYANTGELFF. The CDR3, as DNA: TGTGCCAGCAGTTTATCCTACGCGAACACCGGGGAGCTGTTTTTT.

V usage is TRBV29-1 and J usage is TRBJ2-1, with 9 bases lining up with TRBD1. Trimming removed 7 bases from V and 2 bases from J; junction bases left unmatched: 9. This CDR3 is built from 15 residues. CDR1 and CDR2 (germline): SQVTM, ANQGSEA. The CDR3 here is CSASSRQGAYNEQFF. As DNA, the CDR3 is TGCAGCGCCTCGAGTCGACAGGGGGCCTACAATGAGCAGTTCTTC.

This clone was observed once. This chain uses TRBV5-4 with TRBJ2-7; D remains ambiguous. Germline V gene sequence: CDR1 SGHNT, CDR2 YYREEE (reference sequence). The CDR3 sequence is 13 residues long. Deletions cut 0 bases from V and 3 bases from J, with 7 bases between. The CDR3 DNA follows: TGTGCCAGCAGCTTGGGAAGTGGCTACGAGCAGTACTTC. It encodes CASSLGSGYEQYF.

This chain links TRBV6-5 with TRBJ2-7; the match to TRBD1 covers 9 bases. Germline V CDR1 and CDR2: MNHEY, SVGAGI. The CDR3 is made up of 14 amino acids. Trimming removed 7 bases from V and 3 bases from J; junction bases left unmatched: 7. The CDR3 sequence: CASNLGTGNYEQYF. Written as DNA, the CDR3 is TGTGCCAGCAACCTAGGGACAGGGAACTACGAGCAGTACTTC.

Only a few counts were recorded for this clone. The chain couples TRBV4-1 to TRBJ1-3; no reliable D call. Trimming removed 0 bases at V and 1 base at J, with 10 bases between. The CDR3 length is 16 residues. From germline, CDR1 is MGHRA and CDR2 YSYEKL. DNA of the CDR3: TGCGCCAGCAGCCAAGATTATAGCGTTTCTGGAAACACCATATATTTT. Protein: CASSQDYSVSGNTIYF.

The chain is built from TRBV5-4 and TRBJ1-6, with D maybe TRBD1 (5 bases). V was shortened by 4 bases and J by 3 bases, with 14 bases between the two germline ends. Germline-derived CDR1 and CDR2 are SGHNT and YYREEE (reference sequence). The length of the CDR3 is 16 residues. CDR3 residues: CASSQRDGNYNSPLHF. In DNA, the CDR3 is TGTGCCAGCAGCCAGAGGGACGGAAACTATAATTCACCCCTCCACTTT. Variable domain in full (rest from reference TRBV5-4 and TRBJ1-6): ETGVTQSPTHLIKTRGQQVTLRCSSQSGHNTVSWYQQALGQGPQFIFQYYREEENGRGNFPPRFSGLQFPNYSSELNVNALELDDSALYLCASSQRDGNYNSPLHFGNGTRLTVT.

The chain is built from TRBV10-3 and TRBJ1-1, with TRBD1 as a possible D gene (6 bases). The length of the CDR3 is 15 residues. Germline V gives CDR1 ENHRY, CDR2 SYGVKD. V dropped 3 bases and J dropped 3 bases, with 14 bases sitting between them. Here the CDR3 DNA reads TGTGCCATCAGTGAAACAGGGAAGGTAGACACTGAAGCTTTCTTT. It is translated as CAISETGKVDTEAFF.

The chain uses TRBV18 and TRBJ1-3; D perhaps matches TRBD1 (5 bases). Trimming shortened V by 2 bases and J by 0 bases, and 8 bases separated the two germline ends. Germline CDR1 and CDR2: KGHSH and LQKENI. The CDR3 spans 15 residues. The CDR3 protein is CASSPRDGSGNTIYF. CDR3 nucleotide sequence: TGTGCCAGCTCACCAAGGGACGGCTCTGGAAACACCATATATTTT.

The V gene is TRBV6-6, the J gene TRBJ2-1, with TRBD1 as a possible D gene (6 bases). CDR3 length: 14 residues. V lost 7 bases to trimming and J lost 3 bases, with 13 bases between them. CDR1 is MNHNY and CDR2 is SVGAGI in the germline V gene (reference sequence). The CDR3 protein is CASMLIGGYNEQFF. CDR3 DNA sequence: TGTGCCAGCATGTTAATAGGGGGCTACAATGAGCAGTTCTTC.